Presented here are 11 T cell receptor beta chains from one specimen sequenced in a study of T cell changes during pregnancy in multiple sclerosis. Generated by immunoSEQ multiplex PCR, the TCRdb table keeps only in-frame clones and is missing some. The sample lists about 21,000 clones, 88% occurring once. The sequenced sample was CD8+ T cells from peripheral blood mononuclear cells, obtained in the third trimester of pregnancy. These TCRs come from a female donor in good health, enrolled as a control in a pregnancy study.

The V gene is TRBV29-1, the J gene TRBJ2-1; TRBD2 aligns across 13 bases. The CDR3 runs to 15 residues. After removal of 7 bases from V and 0 bases from J, the junction contained 3 bases not matched to a gene. The germline V gene has CDR1 SQVTM and CDR2 ANQGSEA. The CDR3 DNA reads as TGCAGCGCCCGACTAGCGGGGGGCTCCTACAATGAGCAGTTCTTC. Amino acid sequence: CSARLAGGSYNEQFF.

The V call is TRBV10-3, the J call TRBJ2-1, with 7 bases that match TRBD2. V trimming: 7 bases; J trimming: 3 bases; junction bases outside the gene matches: 9. The CDR3 is made up of 15 amino acids. CDR1 and CDR2 (germline): ENHRY, SYGVKD. The CDR3 spells CAIKRPGLLYNEQFF. CDR3 nucleotides: TGTGCCATCAAGCGTCCGGGACTACTCTACAATGAGCAGTTCTTC.

This sequence joins TRBV7-2 and TRBJ1-2, with no clear D. The length of the CDR3 is 14 residues. V was clipped by 3 bases and J by 3 bases, with 11 bases between them. Germline-derived CDR1 and CDR2 are SGHTA and FQGNSA. In nucleotides, the CDR3 is TGTGCCAGCAGCTTGATTACACGGGACTATGGCTACACCTTC. It translates to CASSLITRDYGYTF.

The chain is built from TRBV27 and TRBJ2-1, with 8 bases aligning to TRBD2. The germline V gene encodes CDR1 MNHEY and CDR2 SMNVEV (reference sequence). The J segment lost 1 base and the V segment lost 5 bases, leaving 4 bases of the junction unmatched. There are 15 residues in the CDR3. The CDR3 region is CASSATSGSYNEQFF. The DNA for the CDR3 is TGTGCCAGCAGTGCCACTAGCGGATCCTACAATGAGCAGTTCTTC.

This clone was observed a single time. The CDR3: CASSLLGVDEQFF. The CDR3 nucleotides read TGTGCCAGCAGCTTATTGGGAGTGGATGAGCAGTTCTTC. V is TRBV7-6 and J is TRBJ2-1, with D maybe TRBD2 (5 bases). Per the germline V gene, CDR1 is SGHVS and CDR2 is FNYEAQ. The V end lost 2 bases, the J end lost 8 bases, and 10 bases lay between the germline ends. The CDR3 runs to 13 residues.

V usage is TRBV4-3 and J usage is TRBJ2-1; TRBD2 might be the D (6 bases). Germline V gene sequence: CDR1 LGHNA, CDR2 YSLEER. Trimming removed 0 bases from V and 2 bases from J, with 14 bases in between. The CDR3 sequence is 17 residues long. The CDR3 DNA reads TGCGCCAGCAGCCAAGAGGGGCGGGGAGTTCCCTACAATGAGCAGTTCTTC. Translation: CASSQEGRGVPYNEQFF.

This sequence joins TRBV27 and TRBJ2-1; weak D call: TRBD2 (5 bases). Germline V gene sequence: CDR1 MNHEY, CDR2 SMNVEV (reference sequence). The CDR3 has 13 residues. V lost 2 bases to trimming and J lost 12 bases, with 14 bases between them. The CDR3 sequence is CASSLAGHEAQFF. For the CDR3, the DNA is TGTGCCAGCAGTTTAGCGGGCCATGAGGCGCAGTTCTTC.

J is TRBJ2-7 and V is TRBV10-3; 7 positions agree with TRBD2. Germline-derived CDR1 and CDR2 are ENHRY and SYGVKD. V lost 3 bases to trimming and J lost 1 base; unmatched junction nucleotides: 6. CDR3 length: 15 residues. The CDR3 DNA is TGTGCCATCAGTGATGGGGGGGGTAGATCCTACGAGCAGTACTTC. Amino acid sequence: CAISDGGGRSYEQYF.

The chain employs TRBV6-1 and TRBJ1-5; TRBD1 matches at 8 bases. In germline, CDR1 is MNHNS, CDR2 SASEGT. Unmatched junction bases numbered 9, after V lost 5 bases and J lost 9 bases. This CDR3 has 14 amino acids. Here the CDR3 DNA reads TGTGCCAGCAGTAAAACAGGGGGTCCTTCGCCCCAGCATTTT. It specifies CASSKTGGPSPQHF.

The chain is built from TRBV19 and TRBJ2-3, with TRBD1 as a possible D gene (5 bases). This CDR3 is 16 amino acids long. V was shortened by 2 bases and J by 4 bases, with 16 bases between the two germline ends. Germline values: CDR1 LNHDA, CDR2 SQIVND (reference sequence). The CDR3: CASSINGAQGADTQYF. The CDR3 DNA reads TGTGCCAGTAGTATAAATGGGGCACAAGGGGCAGATACGCAGTATTTT.

This chain uses TRBV18 with TRBJ1-2; D gene uncertain. In germline, CDR1 is KGHSH, CDR2 LQKENI. The CDR3 contains 15 residues. Trimming cost V 2 bases and J 5 bases, with 15 bases left between them. As DNA, the CDR3 is TGTGCCAGCTCACCATATAGTTACAGACTATATGGCTACACCTTC. Protein: CASSPYSYRLYGYTF.